Listed here are 21 T cell receptor beta chains from one sample, sequenced in a study of shared clonotypes between healthy human individuals. Sequenced by immunoSEQ multiplex PCR; TCRdb stores in-frame clones only, minus some. The data show about 580,000 clones, roughly 98% seen once. Naive CD8 populations comprised CD45RO-negative cells positively selected for CCR7, excluding terminally differentiated effector memory CD45RA+ cells. The specimen was naive CD8+ T cells sorted from blood. The source of these receptors is a man between 25 and 39 years old in good health.

Regarding this clone: Other DNA sequences in this sample translate to the same CDR3. V gene TRBV12-5 combines with J gene TRBJ2-2; no definite D call. The V end lost 6 bases, the J end lost 4 bases, and 6 bases lay between the germline ends. There are 12 residues in the CDR3. Germline values: CDR1 LGHNT, CDR2 FRNRAP. CDR3 sequence: CASGPGTGELFF. The CDR3 region has the DNA TGTGCTAGTGGCCCGGGCACCGGGGAGCTGTTTTTT. Complete variable domain (other parts from reference TRBV12-5 and TRBJ2-2): DARVTQTPRHKVTEMGQEVTMRCQPILGHNTVFWYRQTMMQGLELLAYFRNRAPLDDSGMPKDRFSAEMPDATLATLKIQPSEPRDSAVYFCASGPGTGELFFGEGSRLTVL.

This clone was seen only once. This sequence joins TRBV25-1 and TRBJ1-5, with D possibly being TRBD1 (6 bases). Looked up from germline, CDR1 is MGHDK and CDR2 is SYGVNS. The CDR3 contains 14 residues. With 4 bases removed from V and 8 bases from J, the gap between germline ends came to 15 bases. Written as DNA, the CDR3 is TGTGCCAGCAGTGGCCCTCAGGGGCGTGAGCCCCAGCATTTT. This sequence encodes CASSGPQGREPQHF.

The V gene is TRBV7-9, the J gene TRBJ1-5; 7 bases align to TRBD1. Looked up from germline, CDR1 is SEHNR and CDR2 is FQNEAQ (reference sequence). The CDR3 consists of 16 residues. V lost 5 bases and J lost 3; bases outside the gene matches: 10. The CDR3 reads CASSDDRTGNNQPQHF. The CDR3 DNA follows: TGTGCCAGCAGCGACGACCGGACAGGAAACAATCAGCCCCAGCATTTT.

The V call is TRBV2, the J call TRBJ1-5; 8 nucleotides agree with TRBD1. The V segment lost 6 bases and the J segment 5 bases; nucleotides outside the gene matches: 9. The CDR3 runs to 15 residues. Germline assignment: CDR1 SNHLY and CDR2 FYNNEI. The CDR3 sequence: CASRALTGADQPQHF. CDR3 bases: TGTGCCAGCAGGGCACTGACAGGGGCGGATCAGCCCCAGCATTTT.

The gene calls are TRBV4-3 and TRBJ2-3; no firm D call. This CDR3 comprises 16 residues. V was clipped by 0 bases and J by 2 bases, with 12 bases between them. Germline CDR1 and CDR2: LGHNA and YSLEER. The CDR3 region is CASSQERVAATDTQYF. CDR3 sequence (DNA): TGCGCCAGCAGCCAAGAAAGGGTGGCGGCCACAGATACGCAGTATTTT.

V usage is TRBV4-1 and J usage is TRBJ2-7, with TRBD2 identical over 7 bases. This CDR3 region has 15 residues. V shed 4 bases and J 4 bases; nucleotides not matched to a gene: 10. Germline V gives CDR1 MGHRA, CDR2 YSYEKL. In nucleotides, the CDR3 is TGCGCCAGCAGCCTTGGAGGCGGGAGAAGATACGAGCAGTACTTC. Translated, it gives CASSLGGGRRYEQYF.

V usage is TRBV7-2 and J usage is TRBJ2-7; 10 bases are a match to TRBD1. Losses at the gene ends were 1 base for V and 2 bases for J; bases not matched to a gene: 8. From germline, CDR1 is SGHTA and CDR2 FQGNSA. The CDR3 totals 17 residues. The CDR3 DNA follows: TGTGCCAGCAGCTTAGGATGGTCCGGACAGGGGGCCTACGAGCAGTACTTC. Translating it yields CASSLGWSGQGAYEQYF.

The rearrangement joins TRBV9 to TRBJ2-1; weak D call: TRBD2 (5 bases). The V gene's germline CDR1 is SGDLS and CDR2 YYNGEE. The CDR3 is made up of 15 amino acids. The V and J ends lost 0 bases and 5 bases respectively, with 12 bases between them. CDR3 region: CASSVGGWANNEQFF. CDR3 coding DNA: TGTGCCAGCAGCGTAGGCGGGTGGGCGAACAATGAGCAGTTCTTC. Filled out from reference TRBV9 and TRBJ2-1, the complete variable domain reads DSGVTQTPKHLITATGQRVTLRCSPRSGDLSVYWYQQSLDQGLQFLIQYYNGEERAKGNILERFSAQQFPDLHSELNLSSLELGDSALYFCASSVGGWANNEQFFGPGTRLTVL.

The V gene is TRBV5-5, the J gene TRBJ2-7, with TRBD1 matching over 10 bases. The CDR3 is 19 amino acids. J gave up 3 bases and V 2 bases, and 17 bases lay outside the gene matches. Germline V gene lookup returns CDR1 SGHKS and CDR2 YYEKEE (reference sequence). This CDR3 reads CASSLRQGALLSSNYEQYF. The DNA for the CDR3 is TGTGCCAGCAGCTTAAGACAGGGGGCGCTTCTCAGTTCCAACTACGAGCAGTACTTC.

The CDR3 sequence: CASSTYLSRYTGELFF. The CDR3 coding sequence is TGTGCCAGCAGCACCTACCTCAGCCGCTACACCGGGGAGCTGTTTTTT. V and J are TRBV7-9 and TRBJ2-2, with D uncertain. This CDR3 spans 16 amino acids. V lost 5 bases to trimming and J lost 3 bases, with 16 bases between them. Germline CDR1 and CDR2: SEHNR and FQNEAQ (reference sequence).

The chain has TRBV5-5 and TRBJ2-7, with 9 positions matching TRBD2. The junction had 6 bases not matched to a gene; V was cut back by 0 bases and J by 2 bases. Looked up from germline, CDR1 is SGHKS and CDR2 is YYEKEE (reference sequence). The CDR3 runs 16 residues. The CDR3 DNA is TGTGCCAGCAGCTTGGATAGTAGCGGGAGTCCCTACGAGCAGTACTTC. It is translated as CASSLDSSGSPYEQYF.

This chain links TRBV6-6 with TRBJ2-7, with 7 bases lining up with TRBD1. This CDR3 is built from 11 residues. Germline-derived CDR1 and CDR2 are MNHNY and SVGAGI (reference sequence). V dropped 6 bases and J dropped 6; count of bases not matched to a gene: 2. CDR3 residues: CASRTGIEQYF. Written as DNA, the CDR3 is TGTGCCAGCAGGACAGGGATCGAGCAGTACTTC.

This chain connects TRBV10-3 to TRBJ2-7, with 8 bases identical to TRBD1. The CDR3 contains 14 residues. V shed 6 bases and J 0 bases; nucleotides not matched to a gene: 4. Germline V gene data show CDR1 as ENHRY and CDR2 as SYGVKD. The CDR3 coding sequence is TGTGCCATCAGCCTGGACAGGGCCTCCTACGAGCAGTACTTC. Amino acid sequence: CAISLDRASYEQYF.

CDR3 loop: CASRPGGGFYEQYF. DNA of the CDR3: TGTGCCAGCAGGCCCGGGGGGGGGTTCTACGAGCAGTACTTC. The J gene is TRBJ2-7, the V gene TRBV7-2; the match to TRBD2 covers 8 bases. The J segment lost 3 bases and the V segment lost 6 bases, leaving 7 bases of the junction unmatched. Germline V lookup: CDR1 SGHTA, CDR2 FQGNSA. The CDR3 loop spans 14 amino acids. Using reference TRBV7-2 and TRBJ2-7 for the parts outside the CDR3, the full variable domain is GAGVSQSPSNKVTEKGKDVELRCDPISGHTALYWYRQSLGQGLEFLIYFQGNSAPDKSGLPSDRFSAERTGGSVSTLTIQRTQQEDSAVYLCASRPGGGFYEQYFGPGTRLTVT.

This sequence joins TRBV4-1 and TRBJ2-1; 9 positions agree with TRBD2. The J segment lost 11 bases and the V segment lost 3 bases, leaving 5 bases of the junction unmatched. This CDR3 region has 13 residues. Per germline, CDR1 MGHRA and CDR2 YSYEKL. CDR3 DNA: TGCGCCAGCAGCCAGGCGACTAGCGGTCAGCAGTTCTTC. As protein: CASSQATSGQQFF.

V and J are TRBV4-1 and TRBJ2-5; 11 nucleotides line up with TRBD2. This CDR3 spans 17 amino acids. The V gene's germline CDR1 is MGHRA and CDR2 YSYEKL. J was trimmed by 5 bases and V by 2 bases; bases with no gene match: 10. The CDR3 protein is CASSQILAGGPAETQYF. The CDR3 DNA reads as TGCGCCAGCAGCCAAATATTAGCGGGAGGGCCGGCGGAGACCCAGTACTTC.

This clone turned up a few times. The chain combines TRBV9 with TRBJ1-1; 9 bases are a match to TRBD1. The CDR3 runs 13 residues. Losses at the gene ends were 3 bases for V and 3 bases for J; bases not matched to a gene: 0. Germline assignment: CDR1 SGDLS and CDR2 YYNGEE. The DNA for the CDR3 is TGTGCCAGCAGCGGACAGGGGGACACTGAAGCTTTCTTT. Amino acids: CASSGQGDTEAFF.

A word on this clone: The sample has other DNA sequences that encode this CDR3 too. This chain connects TRBV9 to TRBJ2-2; maybe TRBD2 (6 bases). The CDR3 loop spans 14 amino acids. Trimming pared 0 bases from V and 3 bases from J, leaving 6 bases between. CDR1 SGDLS and CDR2 YYNGEE come from the germline V gene. The CDR3 protein is CASSVGGDTGELFF. In nucleotides, the CDR3 is TGTGCCAGCAGCGTAGGGGGGGACACCGGGGAGCTGTTTTTT.

The V call is TRBV7-9, the J call TRBJ2-3; no clear D gene. Trimming left V 5 bases short and J 2 bases short, with 11 bases between. This CDR3 has 14 residues. The germline V gene has CDR1 SEHNR and CDR2 FQNEAQ (reference sequence). The CDR3: CASSPRDFTDTQYF. Here the CDR3 DNA reads TGTGCCAGCAGCCCCCGTGACTTCACAGATACGCAGTATTTT.

The V gene is TRBV5-5, the J gene TRBJ1-1, with D unresolved. Trimming left V 0 bases short and J 1 base short, with 7 bases between. Germline assignment: CDR1 SGHKS and CDR2 YYEKEE (reference sequence). The CDR3 contains 14 residues. CDR3 sequence (DNA): TGTGCCAGCAGCTTGGCTTGGCGGAACACTGAAGCTTTCTTT. Its protein product is CASSLAWRNTEAFF.

In nucleotides, the CDR3 is TGCGCCAGCAGCCAGGGGCTAGCGGGATTAGTGGATGAGCAGTTCTTC. As protein: CASSQGLAGLVDEQFF. The chain employs TRBV5-1 and TRBJ2-1; 9 nucleotides line up with TRBD2. The CDR3 covers 16 residues. Germline assignment: CDR1 SGHRS and CDR2 YFSETQ. J was trimmed by 8 bases and V by 4 bases; bases with no gene match: 13.